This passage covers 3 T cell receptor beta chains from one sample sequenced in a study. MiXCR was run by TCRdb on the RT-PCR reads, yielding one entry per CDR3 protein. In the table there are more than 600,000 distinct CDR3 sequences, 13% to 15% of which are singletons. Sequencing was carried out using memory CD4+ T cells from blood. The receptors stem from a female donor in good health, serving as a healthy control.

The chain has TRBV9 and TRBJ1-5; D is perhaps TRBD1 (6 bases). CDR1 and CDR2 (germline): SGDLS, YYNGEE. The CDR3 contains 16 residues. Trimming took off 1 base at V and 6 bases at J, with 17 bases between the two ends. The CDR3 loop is CASSVLTGNCRQPQHF. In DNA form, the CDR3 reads TGTGCCAGCAGCGTATTAACAGGGAACTGTCGTCAGCCCCAGCATTTT.

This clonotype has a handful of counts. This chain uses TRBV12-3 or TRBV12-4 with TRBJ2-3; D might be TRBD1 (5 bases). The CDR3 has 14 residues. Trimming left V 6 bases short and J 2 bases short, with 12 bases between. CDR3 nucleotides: TGTGCCAGCAGGCGTACAGGACCCACAGATACGCAGTATTTT. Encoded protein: CASRRTGPTDTQYF.

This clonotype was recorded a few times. CDR3 sequence: CSAEYPGTYEQYF. The DNA of the CDR3 is TGCAGTGCCGAATACCCGGGGACCTACGAGCAGTACTTC. The V gene is TRBV20-1, the J gene TRBJ2-7; possibly TRBD2 for D (5 bases). CDR3 length: 13 residues. V dropped 6 bases and J dropped 2 bases, with 14 bases sitting between them. Germline CDR1 and CDR2: DFQATT and SNEGSKA (reference sequence).